This T cell receptor beta chain was obtained from a study of blood T cells in healthy people across ages. Many counts were recorded for this clonotype. Antigen unknown. The second PCR ran roughly 7 to 11 cycles with a sample-barcoded 5' primer and J-beta primers. Tagging of each cDNA molecule was performed by a template-switch adaptor with 12 random nucleotides. Every sample gave at least 2.5 million paired-end reads containing CDR3. MiXCR, applied by TCRdb to the 5' RACE reads, yields one record per CDR3 protein. The data hold about 1.6 million distinct CDR3 sequences, with about 31% observed a single time. The study, taken as a whole, reports: Both higher diversity and more naive CD4+ cells marked long-lived donors when set against aged donors.

In germline, CDR1 is SGHRS, CDR2 YFSETQ. This CDR3 contains 12 residues. Trimming took off 3 bases at V and 6 bases at J, with 8 bases between the two ends. Sequencing was performed on blood. The rearrangement uses TRBV5-1 and TRBJ2-3; D remains ambiguous. This TCR was sampled from a woman aged 25 to 45 in good health. The CDR3 spells CASSSSRDTQYF. CDR3 bases: TGCGCCAGCAGCTCCTCAAGGGATACGCAGTATTTT. Full variable domain (missing parts from reference TRBV5-1 and TRBJ2-3): KAGVTQTPRYLIKTRGQQVTLSCSPISGHRSVSWYQQTPGQGLQFLFEYFSETQRNKGNFPGRFSGRQFSNSRSEMNVSTLELGDSALYLCASSSSRDTQYFGPGTRLTVL.